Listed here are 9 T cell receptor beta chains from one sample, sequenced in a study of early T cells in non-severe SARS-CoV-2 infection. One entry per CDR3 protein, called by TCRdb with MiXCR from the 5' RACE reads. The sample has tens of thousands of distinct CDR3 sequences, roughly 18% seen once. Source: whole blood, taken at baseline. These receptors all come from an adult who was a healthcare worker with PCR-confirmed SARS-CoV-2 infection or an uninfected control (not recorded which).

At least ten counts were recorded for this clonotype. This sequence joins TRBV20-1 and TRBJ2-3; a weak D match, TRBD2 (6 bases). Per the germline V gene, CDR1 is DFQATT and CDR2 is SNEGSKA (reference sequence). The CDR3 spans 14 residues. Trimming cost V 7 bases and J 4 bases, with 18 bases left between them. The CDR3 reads CSVTGGGESDTQYF. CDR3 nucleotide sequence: TGCAGTGTCACGGGCGGAGGGGAATCAGATACGCAGTATTTT.

CDR3 in DNA: TGTGCCAGCAGCAACCGACACGTGAACACCGGGGAGCTGTTTTTT. It is translated as CASSNRHVNTGELFF. The chain combines TRBV11-3 with TRBJ2-2; D is undetermined. In germline, CDR1 is SGHNT, CDR2 YENEEA. The V gene lost 5 bases and the J gene lost 1 base, with 11 bases spanning the gap. The CDR3 totals 15 residues.

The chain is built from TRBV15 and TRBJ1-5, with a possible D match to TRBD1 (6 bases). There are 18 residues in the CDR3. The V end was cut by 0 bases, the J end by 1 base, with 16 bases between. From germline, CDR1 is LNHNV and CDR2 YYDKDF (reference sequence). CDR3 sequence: CATSRDGRGQRSNQPQHF. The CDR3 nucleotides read TGTGCCACCAGCAGAGATGGGCGGGGGCAGAGGAGCAATCAGCCCCAGCATTTT.

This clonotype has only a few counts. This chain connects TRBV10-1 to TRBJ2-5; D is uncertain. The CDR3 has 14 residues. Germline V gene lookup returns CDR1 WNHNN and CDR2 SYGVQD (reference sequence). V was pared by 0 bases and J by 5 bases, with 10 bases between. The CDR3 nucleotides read TGCGCCAGCAGTGAGTCGCGTGTCGGGGAGACCCAGTACTTC. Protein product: CASSESRVGETQYF.

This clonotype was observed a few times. CDR3 nucleotide sequence: TGTGCCTGGAGTGAAACAGGTTTCGGCTACACCTTC. It is translated as CAWSETGFGYTF. The chain links TRBV30 to TRBJ1-2; TRBD1 might be the D (5 bases). CDR3 length: 12 residues. Germline CDR1 and CDR2: GTSNPN and SVGIG (reference sequence). The germline V and J ends were trimmed by 1 base and 8 bases, with 11 bases remaining between them.

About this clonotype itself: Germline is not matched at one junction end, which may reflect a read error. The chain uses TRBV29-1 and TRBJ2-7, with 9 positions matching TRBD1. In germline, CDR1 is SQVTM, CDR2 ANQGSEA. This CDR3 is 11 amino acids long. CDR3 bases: TGCAGCGTTGAAGATTGGGACAGGGAAATTTTC. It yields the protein CSVEDWDREIF.

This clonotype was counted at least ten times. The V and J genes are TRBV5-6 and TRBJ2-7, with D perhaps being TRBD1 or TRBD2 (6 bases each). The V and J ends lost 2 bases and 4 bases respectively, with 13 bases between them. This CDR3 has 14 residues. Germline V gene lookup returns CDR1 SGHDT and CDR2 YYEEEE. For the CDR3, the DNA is TGTGCCAGCAGCTTCAGAGGGGGGTCTTACGAGCAGTACTTC. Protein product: CASSFRGGSYEQYF.

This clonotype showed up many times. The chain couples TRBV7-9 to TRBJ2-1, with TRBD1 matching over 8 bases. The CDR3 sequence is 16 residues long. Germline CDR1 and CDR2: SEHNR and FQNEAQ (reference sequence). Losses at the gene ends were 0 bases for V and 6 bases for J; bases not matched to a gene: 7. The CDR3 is CASSLATGADFNEQFF. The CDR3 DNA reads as TGTGCCAGCAGCTTAGCGACAGGGGCCGACTTCAATGAGCAGTTCTTC.

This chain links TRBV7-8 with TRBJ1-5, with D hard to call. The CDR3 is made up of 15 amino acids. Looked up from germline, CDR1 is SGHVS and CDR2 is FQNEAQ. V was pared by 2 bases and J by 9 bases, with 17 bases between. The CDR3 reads CASSLFTGIVSPQHF. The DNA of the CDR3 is TGTGCCAGCAGCTTATTCACGGGCATTGTTTCGCCCCAGCATTTT.